This note documents a single T cell receptor beta chain sequence. Looked up from germline, CDR1 is SGHAT and CDR2 is FQNNGV. V was pared by 1 base and J by 5 bases, with 14 bases between. The CDR3 extends over 15 amino acids. These data are taken from a study of control samples from healthy donors and cancer patients. The assay was immunoSEQ multiplex PCR, and TCRdb's table has in-frame clones only and misses some. The repertoire consists of about 150,000 clones, with 91% occurring once and the leading ten covering 3% to 3.5%. The sequence was obtained from a man aged 30 to 39 in good health. The sample was blood. V is TRBV11-2 and J is TRBJ1-2; D ambiguous. The CDR3 loop reads CASSLGWQDLYGYTF. DNA of the CDR3: TGTGCCAGCAGCTTAGGGTGGCAGGACCTTTATGGCTACACCTTC.